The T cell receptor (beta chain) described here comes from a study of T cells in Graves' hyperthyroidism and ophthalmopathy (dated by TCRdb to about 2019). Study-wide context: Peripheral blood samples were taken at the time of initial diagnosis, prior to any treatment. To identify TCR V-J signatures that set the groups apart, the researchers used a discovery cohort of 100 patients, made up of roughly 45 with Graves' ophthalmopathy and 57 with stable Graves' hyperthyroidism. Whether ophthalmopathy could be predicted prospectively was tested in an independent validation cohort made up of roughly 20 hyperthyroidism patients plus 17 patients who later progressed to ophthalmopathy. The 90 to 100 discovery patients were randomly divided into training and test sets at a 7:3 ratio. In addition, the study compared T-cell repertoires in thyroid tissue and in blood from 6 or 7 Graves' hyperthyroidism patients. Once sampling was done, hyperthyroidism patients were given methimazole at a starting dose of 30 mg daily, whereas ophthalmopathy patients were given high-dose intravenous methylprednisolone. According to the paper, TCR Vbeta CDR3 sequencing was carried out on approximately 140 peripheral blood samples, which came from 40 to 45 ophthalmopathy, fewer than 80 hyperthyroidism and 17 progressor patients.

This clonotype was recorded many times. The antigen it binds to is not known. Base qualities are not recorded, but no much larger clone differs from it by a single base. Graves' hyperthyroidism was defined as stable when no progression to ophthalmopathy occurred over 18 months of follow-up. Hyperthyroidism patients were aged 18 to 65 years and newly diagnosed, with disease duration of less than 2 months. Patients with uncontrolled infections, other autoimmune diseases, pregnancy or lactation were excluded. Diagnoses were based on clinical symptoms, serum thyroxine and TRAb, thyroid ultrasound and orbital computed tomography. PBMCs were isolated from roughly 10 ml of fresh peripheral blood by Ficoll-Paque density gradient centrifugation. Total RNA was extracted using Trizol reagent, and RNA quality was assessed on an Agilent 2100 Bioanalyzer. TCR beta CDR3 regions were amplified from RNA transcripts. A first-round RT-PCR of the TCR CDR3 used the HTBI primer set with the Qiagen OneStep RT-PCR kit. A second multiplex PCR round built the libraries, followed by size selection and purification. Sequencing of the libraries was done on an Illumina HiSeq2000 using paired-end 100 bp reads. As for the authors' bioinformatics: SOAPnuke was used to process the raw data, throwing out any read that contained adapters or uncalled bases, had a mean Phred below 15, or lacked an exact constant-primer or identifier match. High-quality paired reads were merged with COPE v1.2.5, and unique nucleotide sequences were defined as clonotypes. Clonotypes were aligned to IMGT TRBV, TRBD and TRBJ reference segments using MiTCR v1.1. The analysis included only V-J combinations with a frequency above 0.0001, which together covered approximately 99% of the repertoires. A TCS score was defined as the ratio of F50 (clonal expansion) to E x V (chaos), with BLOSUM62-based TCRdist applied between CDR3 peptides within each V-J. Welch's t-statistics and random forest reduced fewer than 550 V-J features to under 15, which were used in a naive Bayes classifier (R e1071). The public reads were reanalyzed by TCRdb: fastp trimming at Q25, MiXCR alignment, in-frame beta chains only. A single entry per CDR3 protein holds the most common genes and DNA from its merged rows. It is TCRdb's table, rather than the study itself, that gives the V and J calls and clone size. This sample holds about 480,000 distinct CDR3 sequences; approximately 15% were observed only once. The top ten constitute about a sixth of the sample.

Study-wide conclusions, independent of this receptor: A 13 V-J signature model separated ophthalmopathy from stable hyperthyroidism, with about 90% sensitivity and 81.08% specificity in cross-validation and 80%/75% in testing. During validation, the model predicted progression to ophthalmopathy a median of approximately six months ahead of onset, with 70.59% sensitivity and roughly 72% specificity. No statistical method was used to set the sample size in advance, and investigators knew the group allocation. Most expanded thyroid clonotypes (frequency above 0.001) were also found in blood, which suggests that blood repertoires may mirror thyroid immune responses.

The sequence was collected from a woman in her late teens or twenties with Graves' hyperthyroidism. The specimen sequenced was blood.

The DNA sequence is TGCAGTGCTAGCCAACAGGGGACTCCCGGCGGAGAGACCCAGTACTTC. Its protein is CSASQQGTPGGETQYF. The chain uses TRBV20-1 and TRBJ2-5; matching of 7 bases hints at TRBD1 as the D gene. The CDR1 and CDR2 encoded by the germline V gene (reference sequence) are DFQATT and SNEGSKA. The CDR3 runs 16 residues from the cysteine to the phenylalanine. This entry keeps only the CDR3 DNA: 48 bases, framed from base 1. Trimming takes 3 bases from V and 4 bases from J, and the germline ends sit 21 bases apart.